This record concerns one T cell receptor beta chain sequence. Its antigen is unknown. The same CDR3 also results from other DNA sequences found in this sample. Germline lookup yields CDR1 SQVTM and CDR2 ANQGSEA. CDR3 length equals 11 residues. V dropped 5 bases and J dropped 5; count of bases not matched to a gene: 3. The data were taken from a study of T cell responses to AZD1222 COVID-19 vaccine. General study results and limits: It should be noted that donors were predominantly white British and more often female, and clonal diversity was possibly underestimated.

Here immunoSEQ multiplex PCR was the method, and the copy in TCRdb shows in-frame clones only, minus some. The data hold about 130,000 clones, with approximately 90% observed a single time. The sequencing here drew on peripheral blood, taken on day 0 of AZD1222 vaccination. The chain combines TRBV29-1 with TRBJ2-7; TRBD1 matches 7 bases. This TCR was sampled from an adult in good health. CDR3 loop: CSVRQGDEQYF. The DNA of the CDR3 is TGCAGCGTTCGACAGGGCGACGAGCAGTACTTC.